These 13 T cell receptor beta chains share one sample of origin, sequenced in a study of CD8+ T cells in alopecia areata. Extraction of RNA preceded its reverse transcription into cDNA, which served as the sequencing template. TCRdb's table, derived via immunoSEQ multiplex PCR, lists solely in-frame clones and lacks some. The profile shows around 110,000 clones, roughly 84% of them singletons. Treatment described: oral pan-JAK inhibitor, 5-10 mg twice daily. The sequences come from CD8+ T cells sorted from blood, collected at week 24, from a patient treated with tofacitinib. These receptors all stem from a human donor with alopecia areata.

The CDR3, as DNA: TGTGCCTGGAGTGTATTCAGCTACAATGAGCAGTTCTTC. This codes for CAWSVFSYNEQFF. V and J are TRBV30 and TRBJ2-1, with unresolved D. CDR3 length: 13 amino acids. The V gene's germline CDR1 is GTSNPN and CDR2 SVGIG (reference sequence). V was pared by 0 bases and J by 3 bases, with 6 bases between.

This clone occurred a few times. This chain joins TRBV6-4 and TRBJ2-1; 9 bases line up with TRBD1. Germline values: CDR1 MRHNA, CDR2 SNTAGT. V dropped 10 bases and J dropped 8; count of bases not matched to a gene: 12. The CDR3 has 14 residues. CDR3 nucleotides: TGTGCCATCAGCCCCGGGACAGGGTTTGATGAGCAGTTCTTC. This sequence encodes CAISPGTGFDEQFF.

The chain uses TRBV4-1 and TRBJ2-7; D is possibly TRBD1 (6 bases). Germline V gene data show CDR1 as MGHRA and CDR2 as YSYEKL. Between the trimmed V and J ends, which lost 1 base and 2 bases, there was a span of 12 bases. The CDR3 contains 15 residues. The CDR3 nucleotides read TGCGCCAGCAGCCAAGGGGACAACTTAGCCTACGAGCAGTACTTC. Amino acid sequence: CASSQGDNLAYEQYF.

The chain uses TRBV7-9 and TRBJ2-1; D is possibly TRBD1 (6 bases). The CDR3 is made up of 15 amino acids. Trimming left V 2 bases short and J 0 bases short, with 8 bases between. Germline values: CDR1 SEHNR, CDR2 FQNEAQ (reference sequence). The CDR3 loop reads CASSLPGASYNEQFF. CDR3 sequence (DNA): TGTGCCAGCAGCTTACCAGGGGCCTCCTACAATGAGCAGTTCTTC. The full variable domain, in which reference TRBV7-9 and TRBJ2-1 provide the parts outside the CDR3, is DTGVSQNPRHKITKRGQNVTFRCDPISEHNRLYWYRQTLGQGPEFLTYFQNEAQLEKSRLLSDRFSAERPKGSFSTLEIQRTEQGDSAMYLCASSLPGASYNEQFFGPGTRLTVL.

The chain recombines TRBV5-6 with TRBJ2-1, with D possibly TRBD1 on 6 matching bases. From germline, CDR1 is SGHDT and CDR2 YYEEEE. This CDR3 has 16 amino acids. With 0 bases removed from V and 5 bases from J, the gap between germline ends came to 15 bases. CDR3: CASSLEGGDTHNEQFF. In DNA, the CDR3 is TGTGCCAGCAGCTTGGAAGGGGGTGACACACACAATGAGCAGTTCTTC.

In DNA, the CDR3 is TGTGCCACACCCCGTATACGCGGGGACACCGGGGAGCTGTTTTTT. Translated, it gives CATPRIRGDTGELFF. V is TRBV6-1 and J is TRBJ2-2; perhaps TRBD2 as D (6 bases). From germline, CDR1 is MNHNS and CDR2 SASEGT. The CDR3 runs to 15 residues. Deletions cut 10 bases from V and 3 bases from J, with 18 bases between.

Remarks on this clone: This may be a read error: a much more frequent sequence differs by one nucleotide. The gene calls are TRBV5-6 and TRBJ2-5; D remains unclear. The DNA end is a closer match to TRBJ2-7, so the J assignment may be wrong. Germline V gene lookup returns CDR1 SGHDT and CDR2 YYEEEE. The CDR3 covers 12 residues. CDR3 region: CASSLQAYEQYF. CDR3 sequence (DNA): TGTGCCAGCAGCTTGCAGGCCTACGAGCAGTACTTC.

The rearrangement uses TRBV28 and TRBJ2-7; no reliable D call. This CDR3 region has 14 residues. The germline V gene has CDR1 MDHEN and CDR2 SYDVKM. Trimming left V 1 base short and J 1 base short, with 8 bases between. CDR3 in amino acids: CASSLLVSSYEQYF. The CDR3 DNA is TGTGCCAGCAGTTTATTGGTGTCTTCCTACGAGCAGTACTTC.

The CDR3 reads CASSHKQGFTDTQYF. CDR3 nucleotide sequence: TGTGCCAGCAGCCACAAACAGGGCTTCACAGATACGCAGTATTTT. The rearrangement links TRBV7-9 to TRBJ2-3, with D tentatively TRBD1 (6 bases). V was trimmed by 5 bases and J by 2 bases, leaving 14 bases between them. The CDR3 has 15 amino acids. Germline V gene sequence: CDR1 SEHNR, CDR2 FQNEAQ (reference sequence).

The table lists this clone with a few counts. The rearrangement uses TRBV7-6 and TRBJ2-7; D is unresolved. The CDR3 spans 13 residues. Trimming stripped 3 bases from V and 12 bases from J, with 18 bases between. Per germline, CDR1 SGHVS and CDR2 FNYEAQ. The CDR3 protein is CASSLPGSEHPYF. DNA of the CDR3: TGTGCCAGCAGCTTGCCAGGTTCGGAACACCCGTACTTC.

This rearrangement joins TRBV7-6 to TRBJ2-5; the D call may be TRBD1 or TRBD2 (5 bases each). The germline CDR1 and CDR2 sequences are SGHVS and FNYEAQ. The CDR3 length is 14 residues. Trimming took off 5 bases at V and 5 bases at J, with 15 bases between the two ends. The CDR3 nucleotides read TGTGCCAGCAGCGGGGGTGTCACCCACGAGACCCAGTACTTC. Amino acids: CASSGGVTHETQYF.

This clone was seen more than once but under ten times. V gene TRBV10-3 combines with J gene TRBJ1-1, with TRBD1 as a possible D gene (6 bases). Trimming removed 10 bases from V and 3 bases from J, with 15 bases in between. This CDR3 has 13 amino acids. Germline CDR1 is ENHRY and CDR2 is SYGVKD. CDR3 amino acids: CASQGQLDTEAFF. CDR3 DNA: TGTGCCAGCCAAGGACAGCTCGACACTGAAGCTTTCTTT.

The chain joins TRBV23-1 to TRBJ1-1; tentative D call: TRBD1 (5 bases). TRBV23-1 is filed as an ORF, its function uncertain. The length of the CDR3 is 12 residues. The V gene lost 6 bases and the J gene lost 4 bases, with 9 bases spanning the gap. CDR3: CASSAGTTEAFF. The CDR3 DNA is TGCGCCAGCAGCGCAGGGACCACTGAAGCTTTCTTT.